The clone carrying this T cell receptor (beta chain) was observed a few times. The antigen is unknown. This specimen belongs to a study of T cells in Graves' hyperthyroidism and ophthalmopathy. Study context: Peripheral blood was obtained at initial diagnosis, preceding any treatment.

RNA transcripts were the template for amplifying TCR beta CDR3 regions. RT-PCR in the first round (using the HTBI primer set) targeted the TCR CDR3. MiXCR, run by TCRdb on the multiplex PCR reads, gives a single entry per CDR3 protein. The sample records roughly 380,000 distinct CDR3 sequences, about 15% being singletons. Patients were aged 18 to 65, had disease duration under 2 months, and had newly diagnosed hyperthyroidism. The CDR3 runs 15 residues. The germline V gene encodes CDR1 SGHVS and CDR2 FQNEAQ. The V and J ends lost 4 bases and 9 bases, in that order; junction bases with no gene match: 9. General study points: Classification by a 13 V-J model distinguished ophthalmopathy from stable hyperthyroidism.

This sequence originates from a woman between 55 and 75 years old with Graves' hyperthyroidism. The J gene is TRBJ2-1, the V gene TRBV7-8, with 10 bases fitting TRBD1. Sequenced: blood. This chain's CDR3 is CASSSGQGVAGEQFF. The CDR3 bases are TGTGCCAGCAGCTCCGGACAGGGGGTAGCAGGTGAGCAGTTCTTC.